This paragraph covers one T cell receptor (beta chain) sequence. The V end was cut by 3 bases, the J end by 2 bases, with 12 bases between. Germline-derived CDR1 and CDR2 are DFQATT and SNEGSKA (reference sequence). This CDR3 is 14 amino acids long. Only healthy Caucasians were enrolled as donors. TCRdb ran MiXCR on the 5' RACE reads and lists one entry per CDR3 protein. This sample has some 250,000 distinct CDR3 sequences, with about 6.7% found just once. This entry comes from a study of identical twins. These sequences were also reported in another study, on T cells expressing NK-cell markers. That report adds: Within the sequenced cohort of eight donors, seven exhibited HCMV seropositivity and one was seronegative. Four donors showed these clonotypes also leading the CD3+CD56-NKG2C+ fraction. HCMV specificity was not established for the expanded NKG2C+ T cell clones.

V and J are TRBV20-1 and TRBJ2-3; TRBD2 might be the D (5 bases). The sequence came from a woman aged 18 to 35 in good health. Sequenced material: CD8+ T cells sorted from blood. In nucleotides, the CDR3 is TGCAGTGCTAGTTTGGAGGCCCTCACAGATACGCAGTATTTT. Translating gives CSASLEALTDTQYF.